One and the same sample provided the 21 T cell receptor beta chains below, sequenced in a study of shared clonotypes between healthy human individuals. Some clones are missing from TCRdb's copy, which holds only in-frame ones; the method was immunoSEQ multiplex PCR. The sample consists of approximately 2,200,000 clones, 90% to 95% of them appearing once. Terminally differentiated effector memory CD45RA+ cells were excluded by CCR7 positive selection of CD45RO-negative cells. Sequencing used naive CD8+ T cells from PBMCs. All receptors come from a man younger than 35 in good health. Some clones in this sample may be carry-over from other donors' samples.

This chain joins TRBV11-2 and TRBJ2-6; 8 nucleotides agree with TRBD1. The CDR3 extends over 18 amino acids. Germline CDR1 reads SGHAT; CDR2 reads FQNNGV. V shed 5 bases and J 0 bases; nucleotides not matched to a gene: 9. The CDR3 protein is CASSQQGGGGSGANVLTF. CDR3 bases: TGTGCCAGCAGCCAACAGGGGGGTGGAGGCTCTGGGGCCAACGTCCTGACTTTC. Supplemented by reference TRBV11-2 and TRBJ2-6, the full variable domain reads EAGVAQSPRYKIIEKRQSVAFWCNPISGHATLYWYQQILGQGPKLLIQFQNNGVVDDSQLPKDRFSAERLKGVDSTLKIQPAKLEDSAVYLCASSQQGGGGSGANVLTFGAGSRLTVL.

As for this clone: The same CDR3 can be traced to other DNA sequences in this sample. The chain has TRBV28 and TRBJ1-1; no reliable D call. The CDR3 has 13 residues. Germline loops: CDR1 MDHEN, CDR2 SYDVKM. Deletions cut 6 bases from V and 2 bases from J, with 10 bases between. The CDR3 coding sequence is TGTGCCAGCAGCCTCGGATCTAACACTGAAGCTTTCTTT. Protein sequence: CASSLGSNTEAFF.

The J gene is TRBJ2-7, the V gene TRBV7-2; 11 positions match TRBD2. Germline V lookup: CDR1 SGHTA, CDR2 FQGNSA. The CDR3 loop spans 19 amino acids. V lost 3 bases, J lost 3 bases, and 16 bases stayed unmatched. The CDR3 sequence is CASSLALGLAGGDYYEQYF. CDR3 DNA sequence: TGTGCCAGCAGCTTGGCCCTCGGGCTAGCGGGAGGAGATTACTACGAGCAGTACTTC.

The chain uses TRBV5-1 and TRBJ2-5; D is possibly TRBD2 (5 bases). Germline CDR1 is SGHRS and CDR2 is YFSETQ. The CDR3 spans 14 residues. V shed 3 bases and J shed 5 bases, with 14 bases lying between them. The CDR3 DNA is TGCGCCAGCAGCTCGGCGGGCCCGCCGGAGACCCAGTACTTC. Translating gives CASSSAGPPETQYF.

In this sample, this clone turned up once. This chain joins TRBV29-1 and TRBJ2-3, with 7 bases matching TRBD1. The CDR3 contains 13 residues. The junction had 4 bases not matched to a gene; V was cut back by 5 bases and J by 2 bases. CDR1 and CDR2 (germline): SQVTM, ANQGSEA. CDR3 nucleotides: TGCAGCGTTACCGGGACAGACACAGATACGCAGTATTTT. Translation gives CSVTGTDTDTQYF.

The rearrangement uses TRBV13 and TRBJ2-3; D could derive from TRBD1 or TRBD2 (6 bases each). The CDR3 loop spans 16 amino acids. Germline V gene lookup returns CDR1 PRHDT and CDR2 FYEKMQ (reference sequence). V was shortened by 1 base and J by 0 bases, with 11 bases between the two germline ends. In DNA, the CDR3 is TGTGCCAGCAGCTTAGCAGGAGGGGGGAGCACAGATACGCAGTATTTT. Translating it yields CASSLAGGGSTDTQYF.

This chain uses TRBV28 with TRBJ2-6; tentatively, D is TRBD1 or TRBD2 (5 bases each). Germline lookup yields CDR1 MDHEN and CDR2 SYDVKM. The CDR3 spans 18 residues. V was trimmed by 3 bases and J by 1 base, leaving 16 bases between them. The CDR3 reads CASSFLGEGNSGANVLTF. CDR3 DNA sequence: TGTGCCAGCAGTTTTCTTGGAGAGGGGAATTCTGGGGCCAACGTCCTGACTTTC.

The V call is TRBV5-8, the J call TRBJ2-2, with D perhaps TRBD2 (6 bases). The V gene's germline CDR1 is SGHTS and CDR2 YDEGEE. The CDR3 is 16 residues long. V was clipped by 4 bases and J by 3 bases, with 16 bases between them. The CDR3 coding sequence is TGTGCCAGCAGCACCGCTCGGGAGAAGGACACCGGGGAGCTGTTTTTT. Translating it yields CASSTAREKDTGELFF.

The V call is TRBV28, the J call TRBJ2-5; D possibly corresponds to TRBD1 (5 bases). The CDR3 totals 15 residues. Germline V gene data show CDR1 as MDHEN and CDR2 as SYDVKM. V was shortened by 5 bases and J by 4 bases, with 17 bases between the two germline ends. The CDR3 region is CASSTVNGARETQYF. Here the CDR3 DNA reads TGTGCCAGCAGTACGGTGAATGGGGCACGAGAGACCCAGTACTTC.

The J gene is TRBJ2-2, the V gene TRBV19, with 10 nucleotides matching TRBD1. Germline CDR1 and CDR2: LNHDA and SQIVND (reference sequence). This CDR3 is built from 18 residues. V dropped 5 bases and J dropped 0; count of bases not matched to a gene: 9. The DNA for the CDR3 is TGTGCCAGTAGTTTACTTCGACAGGGGGCGACGAACACCGGGGAGCTGTTTTTT. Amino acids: CASSLLRQGATNTGELFF.

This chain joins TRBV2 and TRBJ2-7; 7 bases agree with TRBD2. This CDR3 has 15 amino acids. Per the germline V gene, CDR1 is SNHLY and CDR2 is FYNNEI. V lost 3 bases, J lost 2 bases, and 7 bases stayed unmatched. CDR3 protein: CASSENSGQTYEQYF. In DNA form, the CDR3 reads TGTGCCAGCAGTGAGAATAGCGGGCAAACCTACGAGCAGTACTTC.

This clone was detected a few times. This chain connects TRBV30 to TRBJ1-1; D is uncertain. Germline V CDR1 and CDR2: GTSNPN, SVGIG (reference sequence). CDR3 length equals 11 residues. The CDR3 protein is CAQSLNTEAFF. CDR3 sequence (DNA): TGTGCACAGAGTTTGAACACTGAAGCTTTCTTT.

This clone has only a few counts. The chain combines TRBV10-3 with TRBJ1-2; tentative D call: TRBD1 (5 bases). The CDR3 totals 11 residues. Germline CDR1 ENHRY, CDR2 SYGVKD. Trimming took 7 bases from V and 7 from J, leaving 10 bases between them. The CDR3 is CAIMRDGGYTF. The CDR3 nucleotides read TGTGCCATCATGAGGGACGGTGGCTACACCTTC.

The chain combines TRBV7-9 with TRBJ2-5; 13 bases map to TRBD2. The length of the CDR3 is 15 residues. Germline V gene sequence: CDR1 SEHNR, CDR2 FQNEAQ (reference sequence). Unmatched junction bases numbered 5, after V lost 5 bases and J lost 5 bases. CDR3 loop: CASSRTSGSEETQYF. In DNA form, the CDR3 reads TGTGCCAGCAGCCGGACTAGCGGGAGTGAGGAGACCCAGTACTTC.

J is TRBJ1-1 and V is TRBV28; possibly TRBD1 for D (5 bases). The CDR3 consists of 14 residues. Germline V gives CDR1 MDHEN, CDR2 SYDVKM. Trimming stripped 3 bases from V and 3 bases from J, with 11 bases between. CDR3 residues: CASSFGQGYTEAFF. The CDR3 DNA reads TGTGCCAGCAGTTTCGGGCAGGGCTACACTGAAGCTTTCTTT.

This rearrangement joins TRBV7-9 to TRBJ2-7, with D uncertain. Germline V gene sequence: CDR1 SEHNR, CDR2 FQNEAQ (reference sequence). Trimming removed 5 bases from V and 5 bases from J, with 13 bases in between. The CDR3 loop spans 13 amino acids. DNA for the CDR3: TGTGCCAGCAGCCCGTTCCCCAGAGACGAGCAGTACTTC. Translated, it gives CASSPFPRDEQYF.

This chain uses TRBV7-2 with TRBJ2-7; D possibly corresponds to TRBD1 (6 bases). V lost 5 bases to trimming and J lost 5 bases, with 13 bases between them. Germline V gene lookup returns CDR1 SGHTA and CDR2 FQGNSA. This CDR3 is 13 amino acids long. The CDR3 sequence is CASSRTEEDEQYF. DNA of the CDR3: TGTGCCAGCAGCAGGACAGAGGAGGACGAGCAGTACTTC.

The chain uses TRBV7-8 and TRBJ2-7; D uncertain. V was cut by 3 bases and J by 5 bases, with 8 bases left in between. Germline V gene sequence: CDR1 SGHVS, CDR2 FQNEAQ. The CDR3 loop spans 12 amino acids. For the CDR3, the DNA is TGTGCCAGCAGCTTGCCCCCAGACGAGCAGTACTTC. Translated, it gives CASSLPPDEQYF. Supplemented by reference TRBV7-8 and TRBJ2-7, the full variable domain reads GAGVSQSPRYKVAKRGQDVALRCDPISGHVSLFWYQQALGQGPEFLTYFQNEAQLDKSGLPSDRFFAERPEGSVSTLKIQRTQQEDSAVYLCASSLPPDEQYFGPGTRLTVT.

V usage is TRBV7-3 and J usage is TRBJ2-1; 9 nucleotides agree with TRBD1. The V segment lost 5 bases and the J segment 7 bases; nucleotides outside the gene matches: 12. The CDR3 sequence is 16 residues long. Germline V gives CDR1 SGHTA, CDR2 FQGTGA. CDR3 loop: CASSHGWGQGGNEQFF. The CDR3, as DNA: TGTGCCAGCAGCCATGGTTGGGGACAGGGAGGGAATGAGCAGTTCTTC.

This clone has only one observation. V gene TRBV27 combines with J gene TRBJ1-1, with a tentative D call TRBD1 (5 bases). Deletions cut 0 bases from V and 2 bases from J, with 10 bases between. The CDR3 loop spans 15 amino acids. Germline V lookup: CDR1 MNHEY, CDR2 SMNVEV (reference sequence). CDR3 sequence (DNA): TGTGCCAGCAGTTTATCCACGGGACCAAACACTGAAGCTTTCTTT. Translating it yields CASSLSTGPNTEAFF.

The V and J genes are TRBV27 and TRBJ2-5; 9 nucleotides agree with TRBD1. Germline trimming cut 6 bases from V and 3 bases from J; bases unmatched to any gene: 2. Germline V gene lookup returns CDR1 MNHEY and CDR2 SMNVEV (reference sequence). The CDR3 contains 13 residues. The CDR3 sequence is CASSRTGEETQYF. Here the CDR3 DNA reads TGTGCCAGCAGCAGGACAGGGGAAGAGACCCAGTACTTC.